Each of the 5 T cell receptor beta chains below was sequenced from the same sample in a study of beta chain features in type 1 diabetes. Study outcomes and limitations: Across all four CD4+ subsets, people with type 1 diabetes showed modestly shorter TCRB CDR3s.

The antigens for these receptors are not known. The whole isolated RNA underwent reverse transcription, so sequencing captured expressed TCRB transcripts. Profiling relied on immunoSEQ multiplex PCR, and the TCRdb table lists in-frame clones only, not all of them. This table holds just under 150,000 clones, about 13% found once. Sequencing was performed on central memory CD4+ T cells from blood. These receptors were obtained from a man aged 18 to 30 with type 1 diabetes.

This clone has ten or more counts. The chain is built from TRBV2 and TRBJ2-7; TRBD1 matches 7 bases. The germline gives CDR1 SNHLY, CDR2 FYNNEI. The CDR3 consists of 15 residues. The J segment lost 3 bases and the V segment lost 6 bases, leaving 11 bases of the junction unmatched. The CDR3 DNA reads TGTGCCAGCAGGGCAAACAGGGGCTCCAACTACGAGCAGTACTTC. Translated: CASRANRGSNYEQYF.

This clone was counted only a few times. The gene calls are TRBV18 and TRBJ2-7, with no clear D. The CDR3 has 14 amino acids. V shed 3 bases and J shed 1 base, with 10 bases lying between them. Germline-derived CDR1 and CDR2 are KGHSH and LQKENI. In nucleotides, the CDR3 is TGTGCCAGCTCACCCGGCGACCGTTCCTACGAGCAGTACTTC. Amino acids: CASSPGDRSYEQYF. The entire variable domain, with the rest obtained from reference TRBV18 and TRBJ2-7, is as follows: NAGVMQNPRHLVRRRGQEARLRCSPMKGHSHVYWYRQLPEEGLKFMVYLQKENIIDESGMPKERFSAEFPKEGPSILRIQQVVRGDSAAYFCASSPGDRSYEQYFGPGTRLTVT.

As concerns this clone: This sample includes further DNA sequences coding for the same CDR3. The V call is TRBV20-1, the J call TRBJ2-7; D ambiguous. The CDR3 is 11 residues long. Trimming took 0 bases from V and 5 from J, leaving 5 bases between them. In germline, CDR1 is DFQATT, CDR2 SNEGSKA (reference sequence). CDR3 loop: CSARDGDEQYF. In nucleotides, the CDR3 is TGCAGTGCTAGAGATGGGGACGAGCAGTACTTC.

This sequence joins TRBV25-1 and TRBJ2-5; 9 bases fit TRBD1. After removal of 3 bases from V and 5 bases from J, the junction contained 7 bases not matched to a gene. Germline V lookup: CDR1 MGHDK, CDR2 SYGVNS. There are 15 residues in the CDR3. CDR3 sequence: CASSESTGGLETQYF. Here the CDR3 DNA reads TGTGCCAGCAGTGAGTCCACAGGGGGCTTGGAGACCCAGTACTTC.

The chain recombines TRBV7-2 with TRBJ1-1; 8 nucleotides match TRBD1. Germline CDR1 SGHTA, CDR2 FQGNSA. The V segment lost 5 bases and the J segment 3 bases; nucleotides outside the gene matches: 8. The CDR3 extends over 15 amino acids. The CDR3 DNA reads TGTGCCAGCAGCAAAAACAGGGGGGCCGACACTGAAGCTTTCTTT. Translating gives CASSKNRGADTEAFF.